This T cell receptor beta chain was captured by sequencing in a study of T cell responses to AZD1222 COVID-19 vaccine. Study information: Whether given at about 4 or about 12 weeks, second doses were pooled.

In the case of this clone: Its antigen is unknown.

Study-wide points: Females outnumbered males among donors, who were mostly white British; clonal diversity was possibly underestimated.

The germline V and J ends were trimmed by 4 bases and 0 bases, with 10 bases remaining between them. The CDR3 is made up of 14 amino acids. Germline CDR1 reads SGHNT; CDR2 reads YYREEE (reference sequence). Generated by immunoSEQ multiplex PCR, the TCRdb table keeps only in-frame clones and is missing some. Of 45,000 to 55,000 clones in the sample, about 80% were seen once. The sequences come from peripheral blood, collected on day 0 of AZD1222 vaccination. This TCR came from an adult in good health. V and J are TRBV5-4 and TRBJ1-1; TRBD1 is a possible D gene (6 bases). The DNA of the CDR3 is TGTGCCAGCAGCCTAGGGGGGTTGAACACTGAAGCTTTCTTT. Translation gives CASSLGGLNTEAFF.